The T cell receptor (beta chain) under discussion was sequenced for a study of cytomegalovirus exposure and HLA in healthy donors. The CDR3 has 16 residues. Looked up from germline, CDR1 is WNHNN and CDR2 is SYGVQD (reference sequence). The J segment lost 8 bases and the V segment lost 6 bases, leaving 17 bases of the junction unmatched. 60 Vbeta and 13 Jbeta primers were used in PCR. Libraries were prepared by immunoSEQ multiplex PCR; TCRdb keeps only in-frame clonotypes and omits some of them. The sample consists of a few hundred thousand clones, 75% to 85% of them appearing once. Each donor was healthy, and each was a bone marrow donor. Notes on the study in general: It was in a later analysis that TCR association rates were seen to vary by HLA locus, highest for DRB1 and lowest for HLA-C.

Comments on this clone: The antigen is undetermined.

The chain joins TRBV10-1 to TRBJ2-3; 7 positions agree with TRBD2. The clonotype originates from a girl aged 2 to 9 in good health and CMV-seronegative. Sequences were obtained from PBMCs. The DNA for the CDR3 is TGCGCCAGCAGCCTACTACGGGCGGGAGCATTTGGTACGCAGTATTTT. Protein product: CASSLLRAGAFGTQYF.